A single sample is the source of the 9 T cell receptor beta chains below, sequenced in a study of blood T cell repertoires in COVID-19. Assay used: immunoSEQ multiplex PCR; TCRdb lists only in-frame clones, some missing. The table has hundreds of thousands of clones, 80% to 90% seen once. The sequencing sample was made of PBMCs or T cells enriched from blood (not recorded which). The receptors derive from a woman aged 45-65 years with acute COVID-19.

This sequence joins TRBV28 and TRBJ1-3, with TRBD1 identical over 8 bases. Germline CDR1 and CDR2: MDHEN and SYDVKM. With V trimmed by 11 bases and J by 0 bases, 6 bases remained unmatched. This CDR3 region has 14 residues. In DNA form, the CDR3 reads TGTGCCTCCGACAGGGGTGGCTCTGGAAACACCATATATTTT. This encodes CASDRGGSGNTIYF.

The chain joins TRBV30 to TRBJ1-3, with D hard to call. The CDR3 is 11 residues long. Looked up from germline, CDR1 is GTSNPN and CDR2 is SVGIG (reference sequence). Trimming left V 4 bases short and J 4 bases short, with 5 bases between. This CDR3 reads CAWMQGNTIYF. CDR3 nucleotides: TGTGCCTGGATGCAGGGAAACACCATATATTTT.

The chain carries TRBV7-3 and TRBJ2-1, with a possible D match to TRBD2 (5 bases). The CDR3 has 16 residues. V was shortened by 2 bases and J by 9 bases, with 20 bases between the two germline ends. Germline V gene sequence: CDR1 SGHTA, CDR2 FQGTGA. CDR3 in DNA: TGTGCCAGCAGCTTAGAGGGAGCGGTTGCGGTCGGTGAGCAGTTCTTC. This encodes CASSLEGAVAVGEQFF.

The chain employs TRBV28 and TRBJ2-1, with no clear D. Between the trimmed V and J ends, which lost 6 bases and 0 bases, there was a span of 12 bases. CDR3 length equals 15 residues. The V gene's germline CDR1 is MDHEN and CDR2 SYDVKM. The CDR3 bases are TGTGCCAGCAGGTCCAGCGTTTCCTCCTACAATGAGCAGTTCTTC. Amino acids: CASRSSVSSYNEQFF. Full variable domain (remainder filled in from reference TRBV28 and TRBJ2-1): DVKVTQSSRYLVKRTGEKVFLECVQDMDHENMFWYRQDPGLGLRLIYFSYDVKMKEKGDIPEGYSVSREKKERFSLILESASTNQTSMYLCASRSSVSSYNEQFFGPGTRLTVL.

The rearrangement joins TRBV19 to TRBJ2-1, with TRBD1 matching 10 bases. J was trimmed by 8 bases and V by 5 bases; bases with no gene match: 9. The CDR3 totals 15 residues. Germline CDR1 LNHDA, CDR2 SQIVND (reference sequence). The CDR3 sequence is CASSGGQGSIDEQFF. The CDR3 DNA reads as TGTGCCAGTAGTGGGGGACAGGGGAGTATAGATGAGCAGTTCTTC.

This rearrangement joins TRBV27 to TRBJ2-7; D gene ambiguous. The CDR3 covers 13 residues. Trimming stripped 6 bases from V and 6 bases from J, with 15 bases between. CDR1 and CDR2 (germline): MNHEY, SMNVEV (reference sequence). CDR3 amino acids: CASSSRPGGEQYF. In nucleotides, the CDR3 is TGTGCCAGCAGCTCCCGACCCGGCGGCGAGCAGTACTTC.

The rearrangement joins TRBV11-3 to TRBJ2-1, with TRBD2 matching 9 bases. V shed 0 bases, J shed 7 bases, and the junction held 13 bases outside the gene matches. The CDR3 totals 18 residues. Germline V gene sequence: CDR1 SGHNT, CDR2 YENEEA. The CDR3 loop reads CASSLDLFDGAGGNEQFF. CDR3 nucleotide sequence: TGTGCCAGCAGCTTAGATCTCTTCGATGGAGCGGGAGGTAATGAGCAGTTCTTC.

This chain links TRBV18 with TRBJ1-5; 7 nucleotides line up with TRBD1. This CDR3 is built from 14 residues. CDR1 is KGHSH and CDR2 is LQKENI in the germline V gene. V shed 5 bases, J shed 7 bases, and the junction held 8 bases outside the gene matches. CDR3 sequence reads: CASSYGQAVQPQHF. CDR3 nucleotide sequence: TGTGCCAGCTCATACGGACAGGCGGTGCAGCCCCAGCATTTT. The full variable domain, completed using reference TRBV18 and TRBJ1-5, is NAGVMQNPRHLVRRRGQEARLRCSPMKGHSHVYWYRQLPEEGLKFMVYLQKENIIDESGMPKERFSAEFPKEGPSILRIQQVVRGDSAAYFCASSYGQAVQPQHFGDGTRLSIL.

Only one count was recorded for this clone. The CDR3 region is CASSPGQGGGNTGELFF. For the CDR3, the DNA is TGTGCCAGCAGCCCGGGACAGGGGGGCGGGAACACCGGGGAGCTGTTTTTT. The chain recombines TRBV9 with TRBJ2-2; 11 bases agree with TRBD1. CDR1 is SGDLS, CDR2 YYNGEE, per germline. The CDR3 runs 17 residues. Trimming cost V 4 bases and J 1 base; bases outside gene matches: 6.